The 16 T cell receptor beta chains in this list originate from one sample, sequenced in a study of blood T cell repertoires in COVID-19 (dated by TCRdb to 2019 to 2021). Library prep was done by the immunoSEQ multiplex PCR assay. TCRdb mirrors the immuneACCESS table, restricted to in-frame sequences. Some clones are absent from its copies; in checked studies, under half trace to an unresolved V gene, and the reason for the others is unknown. Here the sample has more than 250,000 clones; 84% occur a single time. The biggest ten clones account for around 9.2% of the sample. Sequencing used peripheral blood. The receptors originated from a human donor in a cohort sampled during active COVID-19.

The chain has TRBV18 and TRBJ2-5; tentative D call: TRBD2 (5 bases). This CDR3 spans 13 amino acids. Trimming stripped 1 base from V and 5 bases from J, with 8 bases between. Per germline, CDR1 KGHSH and CDR2 LQKENI. This CDR3 reads CASSPQGVETQYF. CDR3 bases: TGTGCCAGCTCACCACAGGGAGTGGAGACCCAGTACTTC.

The chain employs TRBV6-5 and TRBJ1-2, with 7 positions matching TRBD1. Trimming took 5 bases from V and 6 from J; bases not matched to a gene: 6. This CDR3 is 13 amino acids long. The germline V gene encodes CDR1 MNHEY and CDR2 SVGAGI. CDR3 sequence: CASSPATGDGYTF. In DNA, the CDR3 is TGTGCCAGCAGTCCCGCTACAGGGGATGGCTACACCTTC.

J is TRBJ1-3 and V is TRBV15; D is perhaps TRBD1 (5 bases). V lost 3 bases, J lost 0 bases, and 6 bases lay in between. The CDR3 consists of 14 residues. The germline V gene encodes CDR1 LNHNV and CDR2 YYDKDF (reference sequence). The CDR3 nucleotides read TGTGCCACCAGCAGCAGGGTCTCTGGAAACACCATATATTTT. Translation gives CATSSRVSGNTIYF.

The CDR3 DNA reads as TGCAGCGTTGGAACGGTGAACACTGAAGCTTTCTTT. Its translation: CSVGTVNTEAFF. The chain employs TRBV29-1 and TRBJ1-1; D unresolved. V was cut by 4 bases and J by 0 bases, with 6 bases left in between. CDR3 length equals 12 residues. The germline CDR1 and CDR2 sequences are SQVTM and ANQGSEA.

This clone was observed a handful of times. This chain joins TRBV11-2 and TRBJ2-7; unclear D gene. This CDR3 comprises 11 residues. The ends were cut back, 5 bases at V and 4 bases at J, with 6 bases in the middle. Germline loops: CDR1 SGHAT, CDR2 FQNNGV. CDR3 sequence (DNA): TGTGCCAGCAGCGAACTTTACGAGCAGTACTTC. This gives the protein CASSELYEQYF.

This clone has a single count. CDR3 sequence: CASSLIAGGADTQYF. In DNA, the CDR3 is TGTGCCAGTAGTCTCATAGCGGGAGGGGCAGATACGCAGTATTTT. V is TRBV19 and J is TRBJ2-3, with TRBD2 identical over 11 bases. CDR3 length: 15 amino acids. Losses at the gene ends were 5 bases for V and 4 bases for J; bases not matched to a gene: 5. Germline V lookup: CDR1 LNHDA, CDR2 SQIVND (reference sequence). The variable domain in full, with the rest retrieved from reference TRBV19 and TRBJ2-3, is DGGITQSPKYLFRKEGQNVTLSCEQNLNHDAMYWYRQDPGQGLRLIYYSQIVNDFQKGDIAEGYSVSREKKESFPLTVTSAQKNPTAFYLCASSLIAGGADTQYFGPGTRLTVL.

The V call is TRBV6-5, the J call TRBJ1-3; possible D gene TRBD1, 5 bases. Germline CDR1 and CDR2: MNHEY and SVGAGI. This CDR3 has 14 residues. V lost 7 bases and J 3 bases, leaving 13 bases between the germline ends. CDR3 protein: CASILGRGGNTIYF. CDR3 in DNA: TGTGCCAGCATATTAGGAAGGGGTGGAAACACCATATATTTT.

Worth noting for this clone: Other nucleotide sequences in the sample specify the same CDR3. The rearrangement links TRBV6-5 to TRBJ1-1, with D tentatively TRBD1 (6 bases). Trimming took off 6 bases at V and 0 bases at J, with 8 bases between the two ends. Germline V gene sequence: CDR1 MNHEY, CDR2 SVGAGI. The CDR3 has 13 residues. In nucleotides, the CDR3 is TGTGCCAGCAGGACAGGTTTGAACACTGAAGCTTTCTTT. This gives the protein CASRTGLNTEAFF.

CDR3 sequence reads: CASSRPKLRDSSNTEAFF. CDR3 DNA: TGTGCCAGCAGCCGCCCTAAATTGAGGGATTCCTCAAACACTGAAGCTTTCTTT. The chain employs TRBV7-9 and TRBJ1-1; no definite D call. CDR3 length equals 18 residues. V lost 5 bases, J lost 2 bases, and 24 bases lay in between. From germline, CDR1 is SEHNR and CDR2 FQNEAQ (reference sequence).

The J gene is TRBJ2-1, the V gene TRBV15, with a tentative D call TRBD2 (5 bases). The length of the CDR3 is 14 residues. Deletions cut 0 bases from V and 6 bases from J, with 9 bases between. CDR1 LNHNV and CDR2 YYDKDF come from the germline V gene (reference sequence). CDR3 nucleotide sequence: TGTGCCACCAGCAGAGATCTCGAGGGCAATGAGCAGTTCTTC. Amino acids: CATSRDLEGNEQFF. Looking up the rest from reference TRBV15 and TRBJ2-1 gives the full variable domain: DAMVIQNPRYQVTQFGKPVTLSCSQTLNHNVMYWYQQKSSQAPKLLFHYYDKDFNNEADTPDNFQSRRPNTSFCFLDIRSPGLGDTAMYLCATSRDLEGNEQFFGPGTRLTVL.

V is TRBV5-1 and J is TRBJ1-1, with D maybe TRBD1 (6 bases). Deletions cut 5 bases from V and 0 bases from J, with 8 bases between. CDR3 length equals 13 residues. CDR1 and CDR2 from the germline V gene are SGHRS and YFSETQ. DNA of the CDR3: TGCGCCAGCAGTCCAGGGGTGAACACTGAAGCTTTCTTT. This encodes CASSPGVNTEAFF.

The chain has TRBV9 and TRBJ2-2, with TRBD2 matching over 12 bases. Germline V gives CDR1 SGDLS, CDR2 YYNGEE. Trimming cost V 3 bases and J 9 bases; bases outside gene matches: 6. There are 15 residues in the CDR3. In DNA, the CDR3 is TGTGCCAGCAGCGACCTAGCGGGGGGGTACCGGGAGCTGTTTTTT. Its protein is CASSDLAGGYRELFF.

This clone has a single count. V is TRBV6-5 and J is TRBJ2-1, with D maybe TRBD1 (7 bases). This CDR3 spans 15 amino acids. Germline V CDR1 and CDR2: MNHEY, SVGAGI. Trimming took off 2 bases at V and 5 bases at J, with 13 bases between the two ends. The CDR3 loop reads CASSYGGGGNNEQFF. In DNA form, the CDR3 reads TGTGCCAGCAGTTACGGAGGGGGCGGGAACAATGAGCAGTTCTTC.

The gene calls are TRBV6-5 and TRBJ2-5; 7 positions match TRBD2. Germline V gene lookup returns CDR1 MNHEY and CDR2 SVGAGI. The CDR3 totals 14 residues. V shed 7 bases and J 2 bases; nucleotides not matched to a gene: 7. The DNA for the CDR3 is TGTGCCAGCACCCTGGGACTACCGCAAGAGACCCAGTACTTC. Protein: CASTLGLPQETQYF.

The chain is built from TRBV29-1 and TRBJ2-1; D not resolved. The germline gives CDR1 SQVTM, CDR2 ANQGSEA. This CDR3 has 13 amino acids. V was clipped by 4 bases and J by 0 bases, with 7 bases between them. The CDR3 sequence is CSVGLSSYNEQFF. CDR3 nucleotide sequence: TGCAGCGTTGGTCTGAGCTCCTACAATGAGCAGTTCTTC.

The V and J genes are TRBV7-8 and TRBJ1-6; 7 bases line up with TRBD1. Trimming removed 2 bases from V and 5 bases from J; junction bases left unmatched: 3. The CDR3 sequence is 15 residues long. Germline V CDR1 and CDR2: SGHVS, FQNEAQ. CDR3 region: CASSLSRGNNSPLHF. CDR3 nucleotide sequence: TGTGCCAGCAGCTTATCCAGGGGGAATAATTCACCCCTCCACTTT.